These T cell receptor beta chains were read from a single sample in a study of patients and donors after allogeneic stem cell transplantation. MiXCR, run by TCRdb on the RT-PCR reads, gives a single entry per CDR3 protein. The sample yields more than 850,000 distinct CDR3 sequences, roughly 18% seen once. Sequencing used blood, either unsorted or a sorted T cell fraction (not recorded which). These receptors were collected from a human donor who was either an allogeneic HSCT recipient or a stem cell or donor lymphocyte infusion donor (not recorded which). It is not recorded whose cells these are; they may come from a transplant donor. CDR3s leave out the opening cysteine and the closing phenylalanine or tryptophan. Size is omitted from some rows. Given values are once, few, many or a class for expanded clones.

>TRBJ1-1|many|10|TRBV27
ASRPGGAEAF
>TRBJ2-1|many|13|TRBV20-1
SARVASGTYNEQF
>TRBJ2-7|NA|12|TRBV6-1
ASRRANWGFEQY
>TRBJ2-5|NA|12|TRBV4-1
ASSRQGALETQY
>TRBJ2-1|NA|13|TRBV7-9
ASSFVEAGYNEQF
>TRBJ2-5|NA|14|TRBV3-1
ASSRLTGGTQETQY
>TRBJ1-6|few|14|TRBV7-8
ASSLNRDIFNSPLH
>TRBJ1-5|NA|13|TRBV7-6
ASSLGQGAFQPQH
>TRBJ1-2|NA|11|TRBV28
ASSNPPDYGYT
>TRBJ1-6|few|15|TRBV13
ASSLNTGTAYNSPLH
>TRBJ2-5|NA|14|TRBV7-9
ASSIVGTSGTKTQY
>TRBJ1-2|NA|12|TRBV24-1
ATSDFKGAGGYT
>TRBJ2-3|few|18|TRBV12-3/TRBV12-4
ASSFSWGVGEETSTDTQY
>TRBJ1-6|NA|13|TRBV3-1
ASSQGVGGGSPLH
>TRBJ2-3|NA|11|TRBV10-2
ASSDRVTDTQY
>TRBJ2-1|NA|13|TRBV24-1
ATSDSKQVYNEQF
>TRBJ1-1|NA|12|TRBV19
ASKQTGINTEAF
>TRBJ1-5|few|10|TRBV3-1
ASSQGGPPQH
>TRBJ1-6|many|13|TRBV12-3/TRBV12-4
ASRSGQGEDSPLH
>TRBJ1-2|NA|11|TRBV7-9
ASSPQELYGYT
>TRBJ1-5|many|13|TRBV12-3/TRBV12-4
ASSPGLAGVAPQH
>TRBJ2-1|NA|12|TRBV4-1
ASSQLAGANEQF
>TRBJ1-2|NA|16|TRBV11-1
ASSPAGALGGIGYGYT
>TRBJ2-3|NA|15|TRBV12-3/TRBV12-4
ASSPGASGRATDTQY
>TRBJ2-2|NA|16|TRBV9
ASSHPKTSGGPTGELF